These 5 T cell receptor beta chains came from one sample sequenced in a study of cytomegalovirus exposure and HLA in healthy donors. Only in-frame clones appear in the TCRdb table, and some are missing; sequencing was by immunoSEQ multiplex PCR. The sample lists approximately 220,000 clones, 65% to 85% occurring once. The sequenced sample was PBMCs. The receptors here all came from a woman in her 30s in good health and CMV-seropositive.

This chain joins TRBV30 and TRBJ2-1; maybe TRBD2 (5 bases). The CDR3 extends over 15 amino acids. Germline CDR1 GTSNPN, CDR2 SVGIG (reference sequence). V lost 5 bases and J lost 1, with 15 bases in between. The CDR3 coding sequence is TGTGCCTGGCTTAGAGCGGATTCTTCCTACAATGAGCAGTTCTTC. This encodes CAWLRADSSYNEQFF.

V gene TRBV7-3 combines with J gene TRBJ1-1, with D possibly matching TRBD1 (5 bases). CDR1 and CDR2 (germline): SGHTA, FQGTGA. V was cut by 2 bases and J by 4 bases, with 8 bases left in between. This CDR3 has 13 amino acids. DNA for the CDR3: TGTGCCAGCAGCTTAGGGGGAGGCACTGAAGCTTTCTTT. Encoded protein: CASSLGGGTEAFF.

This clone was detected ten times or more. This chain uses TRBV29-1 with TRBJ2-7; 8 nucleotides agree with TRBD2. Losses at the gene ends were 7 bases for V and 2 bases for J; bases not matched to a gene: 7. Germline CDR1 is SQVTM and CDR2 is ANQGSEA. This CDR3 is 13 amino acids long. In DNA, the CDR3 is TGCAGCGCCCGCGGGGGGCCAACCTACGAGCAGTACTTC. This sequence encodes CSARGGPTYEQYF.

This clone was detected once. For the CDR3, the DNA is TGTGCCAGCAGCCAACCCCCAGGGGGGACTGAAGCTTTCTTT. Its translation is CASSQPPGGTEAFF. The rearrangement uses TRBV9 and TRBJ1-1; 7 bases match TRBD1. Germline CDR1 and CDR2: SGDLS and YYNGEE. The ends lost 4 bases at V and 5 bases at J; junction bases unmatched: 8. The CDR3 runs 14 residues.

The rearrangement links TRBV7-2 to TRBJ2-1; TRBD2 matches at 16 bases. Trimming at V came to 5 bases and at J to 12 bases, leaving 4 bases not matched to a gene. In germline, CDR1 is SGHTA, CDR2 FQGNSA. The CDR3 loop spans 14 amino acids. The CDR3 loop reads CASSTGTSGRGQFF. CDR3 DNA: TGTGCCAGCAGCACCGGGACTAGCGGGAGGGGGCAGTTCTTC.